Each of the 13 T cell receptor beta chains below was sequenced from the same sample in a study of T cell changes during pregnancy in multiple sclerosis. Using immunoSEQ multiplex PCR, the repertoire was profiled, and TCRdb retains in-frame clones only, with some absent. The sample lists about 41,000 clones, around 89% occurring once. Sample: CD4+ T cells from peripheral blood mononuclear cells, taken in the first trimester of pregnancy. Receptors were obtained from a female donor with multiple sclerosis, enrolled in a pregnancy study.

The chain has TRBV6-1 and TRBJ2-7; 7 positions agree with TRBD1. Trimming took 10 bases from V and 3 from J; bases not matched to a gene: 15. The CDR3 consists of 15 residues. Germline V gene data show CDR1 as MNHNS and CDR2 as SASEGT. The CDR3: CAILDLRDSIYEQYF. The CDR3 DNA is TGTGCCATCCTCGACCTCCGGGACAGTATCTACGAGCAGTACTTC.

This rearrangement joins TRBV11-3 to TRBJ2-3; 10 bases agree with TRBD2. The junction had 8 bases not matched to a gene; V was cut back by 5 bases and J by 0 bases. The CDR3 is 17 residues long. Germline CDR1 is SGHNT and CDR2 is YENEEA. CDR3 sequence: CASSPGLAVSSTDTQYF. The CDR3 DNA sequence: TGTGCCAGCAGCCCTGGACTAGCGGTTTCTAGCACAGATACGCAGTATTTT. Full variable domain (remainder filled in from reference TRBV11-3 and TRBJ2-3): EAGVVQSPRYKIIEKKQPVAFWCNPISGHNTLYWYLQNLGQGPELLIRYENEEAVDDSQLPKDRFSAERLKGVDSTLKIQPAELGDSAVYLCASSPGLAVSSTDTQYFGPGTRLTVL.

The rearrangement joins TRBV9 to TRBJ1-3; TRBD1 aligns across 9 bases. Per germline, CDR1 SGDLS and CDR2 YYNGEE. Germline trimming cut 4 bases from V and 4 bases from J; bases unmatched to any gene: 9. The CDR3 length is 16 residues. As DNA, the CDR3 is TGTGCCAGCAGCCAGGGACAGGGCAGAGCCGGAAACACCATATATTTT. This codes for CASSQGQGRAGNTIYF.

The J gene is TRBJ2-1, the V gene TRBV29-1; TRBD2 matches 8 bases. The CDR3 runs to 13 residues. The germline CDR1 and CDR2 sequences are SQVTM and ANQGSEA. V lost 0 bases to trimming and J lost 9 bases; unmatched junction nucleotides: 4. The CDR3 is CSVEEGGRSEQFF. CDR3 in DNA: TGCAGCGTTGAAGAGGGCGGGAGGTCTGAGCAGTTCTTC.

The gene calls are TRBV4-3 and TRBJ2-7; 10 bases match TRBD2. CDR3 length: 15 amino acids. J lost 2 bases, V lost 4 bases, and 5 bases had no gene match. Germline V gene sequence: CDR1 LGHNA, CDR2 YSLEER. Here the CDR3 DNA reads TGCGCCAGCAGCCGGACTAGCGGAGGGCCCTACGAGCAGTACTTC. Its protein product is CASSRTSGGPYEQYF.

The chain links TRBV18 to TRBJ2-1; 12 nucleotides match TRBD2. From germline, CDR1 is KGHSH and CDR2 LQKENI. This CDR3 comprises 18 residues. V was pared by 1 base and J by 0 bases, with 4 bases of the junction left unmatched. In DNA form, the CDR3 reads TGTGCCAGCTCACCACAAGGACTAGCGGGAAGCTCCTACAATGAGCAGTTCTTC. It translates to CASSPQGLAGSSYNEQFF.

This sequence joins TRBV2 and TRBJ1-1, with 9 positions matching TRBD1. The CDR3 spans 16 residues. Looked up from germline, CDR1 is SNHLY and CDR2 is FYNNEI. The ends lost 6 bases at V and 5 bases at J; junction bases unmatched: 13. This chain's CDR3 is CASRAGTGLRGTEAFF. CDR3 in DNA: TGTGCCAGCAGGGCCGGGACAGGGTTACGGGGAACTGAAGCTTTCTTT.

The chain recombines TRBV6-6 with TRBJ2-1; 9 bases align to TRBD2. This CDR3 has 14 residues. Unmatched junction bases numbered 7, after V lost 6 bases and J lost 7 bases. The germline CDR1 and CDR2 sequences are MNHNY and SVGAGI (reference sequence). The CDR3 loop reads CASSPGTSRNEQFF. The CDR3 coding sequence is TGTGCCAGCAGCCCAGGGACTAGCAGAAATGAGCAGTTCTTC.

In DNA, the CDR3 is TGCGCCAGCAGCACTGGAGGACCCACAGATACGCAGTATTTT. It yields the protein CASSTGGPTDTQYF. This chain connects TRBV5-1 to TRBJ2-3, with TRBD2 as a possible D gene (5 bases). CDR1 and CDR2 from the germline V gene are SGHRS and YFSETQ. With 4 bases removed from V and 2 bases from J, the gap between germline ends came to 11 bases. The CDR3 spans 14 residues.

The chain employs TRBV28 and TRBJ1-5; D call uncertain. Trimming shortened V by 4 bases and J by 5 bases, and 9 bases separated the two germline ends. The CDR3 contains 13 residues. The germline V gene has CDR1 MDHEN and CDR2 SYDVKM. The CDR3 region has the DNA TGTGCCAGCAGTTCTAGAAACTATCAGCCCCAGCATTTT. As protein: CASSSRNYQPQHF.

Here the CDR3 reads CASSLRLAETSTDTQYF. The DNA for the CDR3 is TGTGCCAGCAGTTTGCGCCTAGCGGAAACTAGCACAGATACGCAGTATTTT. The chain is built from TRBV27 and TRBJ2-3, with 7 bases fitting TRBD2. The CDR3 loop spans 17 amino acids. Germline V CDR1 and CDR2: MNHEY, SMNVEV (reference sequence). The junction had 9 bases not matched to a gene; V was cut back by 3 bases and J by 0 bases.

This chain uses TRBV7-3 with TRBJ2-1; possibly TRBD1 for D (6 bases). CDR3 size: 14 residues. Trimming cost V 2 bases and J 13 bases, with 18 bases left between them. Germline CDR1 reads SGHTA; CDR2 reads FQGTGA. The CDR3 is CASSLAQGMGLQFF. The CDR3 region has the DNA TGTGCCAGCAGCTTAGCCCAGGGGATGGGGTTACAGTTCTTC.

The chain joins TRBV7-9 to TRBJ1-1; D uncertain. This CDR3 contains 13 residues. V lost 2 bases and J 2 bases, leaving 6 bases between the germline ends. Germline CDR1 SEHNR, CDR2 FQNEAQ (reference sequence). The CDR3 spells CASSLTSNTEAFF. The DNA of the CDR3 is TGTGCCAGCAGCTTAACGAGTAACACTGAAGCTTTCTTT.